The clone carrying this TCR beta chain was picked up a small number of times. Based on CD45RO/CCR7/CD25/CD127/CD95/CD27, CD4+ regulatory, stem cell-like memory, naive and central memory cells were sorted. This record comes from a study of beta chain features in type 1 diabetes. Expressed TCRB transcripts were sequenced because the entire RNA isolate underwent reverse transcription. The protocol was immunoSEQ multiplex PCR, while the TCRdb copy is restricted to in-frame clones and leaves out a portion. This sample carries some 500,000 clones, over 10% of them seen once, and the ten largest clones take about 0.045%. The CDR3 totals 13 residues. V lost 2 bases to trimming and J lost 8 bases, with 12 bases between them. Germline loops: CDR1 MDHEN, CDR2 SYDVKM.

The source is a woman between 18 and 29 years old in good health. Source material: naive CD4+ T cells from blood. V gene TRBV28 combines with J gene TRBJ1-2, with no clear D. The CDR3 nucleotides read TGTGCCAGCAGTTTAAGGCAGCATCAGGGCTACACCTTC. Protein sequence: CASSLRQHQGYTF.